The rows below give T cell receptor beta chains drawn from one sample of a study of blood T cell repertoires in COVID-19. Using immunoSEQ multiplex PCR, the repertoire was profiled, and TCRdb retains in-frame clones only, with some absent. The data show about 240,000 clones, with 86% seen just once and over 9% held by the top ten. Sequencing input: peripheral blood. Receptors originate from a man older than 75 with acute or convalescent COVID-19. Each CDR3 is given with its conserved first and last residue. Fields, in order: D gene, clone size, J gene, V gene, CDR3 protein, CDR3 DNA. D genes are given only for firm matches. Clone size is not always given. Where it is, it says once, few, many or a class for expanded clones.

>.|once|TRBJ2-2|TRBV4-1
CASSQGEIGTGELFF
TGCGCCAGCAGCCAAGGCGAGATTGGCACCGGGGAGCTGTTTTTT
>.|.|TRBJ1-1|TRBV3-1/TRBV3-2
CASSHDGSNTEAFF
TGTGCCAGCAGCCACGACGGGTCGAACACTGAAGCTTTCTTT
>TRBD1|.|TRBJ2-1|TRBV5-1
CASSLGQDYNEQFF
TGCGCCAGCAGCCTGGGACAGGACTACAATGAGCAGTTCTTC
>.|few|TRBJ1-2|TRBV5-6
CASSSFPASYGYTF
TGTGCCAGCAGCTCCTTTCCAGCGTCCTATGGCTACACCTTC
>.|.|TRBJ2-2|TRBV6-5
CASRTLTNTGELFF
TGTGCCAGCCGGACACTCACGAACACCGGGGAGCTGTTTTTT
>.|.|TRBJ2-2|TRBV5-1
CASTPGDELFF
TGCGCCAGCACCCCCGGAGACGAGCTGTTTTTT
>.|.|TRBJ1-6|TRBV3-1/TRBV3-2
CASSHAPGLINSPLHF
TGTGCCAGCAGCCATGCTCCGGGACTGATCAATTCACCCCTCCACTTT
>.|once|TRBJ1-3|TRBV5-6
CASGYRDSGNTIYF
TGTGCCAGCGGATACCGGGACTCTGGAAACACCATATATTTT
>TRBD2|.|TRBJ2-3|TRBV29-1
CSVSAGGGTDTQYF
TGCAGCGTCTCAGCGGGAGGGGGGACAGATACGCAGTATTTT
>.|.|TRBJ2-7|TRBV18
CASSPLWDTRTYEQYF
TGTGCCAGCTCACCACTATGGGACACAAGAACCTACGAGCAGTACTTC
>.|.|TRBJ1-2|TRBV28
CASRTGIHYGYTF
TGTGCCAGTAGGACCGGGATCCACTATGGCTACACCTTC
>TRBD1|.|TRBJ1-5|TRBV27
CASSSRTGGLSQPQHF
TGTGCCAGCAGTTCCCGGACAGGGGGCTTGAGTCAGCCCCAGCATTTT